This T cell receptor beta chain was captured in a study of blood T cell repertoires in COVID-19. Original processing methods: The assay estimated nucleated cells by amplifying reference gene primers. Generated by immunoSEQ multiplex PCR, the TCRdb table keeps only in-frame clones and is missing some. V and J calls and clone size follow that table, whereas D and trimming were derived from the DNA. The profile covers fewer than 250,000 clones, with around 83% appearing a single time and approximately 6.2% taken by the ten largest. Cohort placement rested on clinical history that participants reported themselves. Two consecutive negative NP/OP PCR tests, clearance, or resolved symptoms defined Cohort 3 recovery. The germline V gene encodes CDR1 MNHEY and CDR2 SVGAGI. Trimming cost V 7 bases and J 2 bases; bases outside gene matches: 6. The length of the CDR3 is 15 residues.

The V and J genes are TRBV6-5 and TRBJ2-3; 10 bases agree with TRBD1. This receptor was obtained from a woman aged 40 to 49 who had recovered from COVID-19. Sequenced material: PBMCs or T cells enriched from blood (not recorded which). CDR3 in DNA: TGTGCCAGCACCACCGGGACAGGGGCCACAGATACGCAGTATTTT. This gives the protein CASTTGTGATDTQYF.